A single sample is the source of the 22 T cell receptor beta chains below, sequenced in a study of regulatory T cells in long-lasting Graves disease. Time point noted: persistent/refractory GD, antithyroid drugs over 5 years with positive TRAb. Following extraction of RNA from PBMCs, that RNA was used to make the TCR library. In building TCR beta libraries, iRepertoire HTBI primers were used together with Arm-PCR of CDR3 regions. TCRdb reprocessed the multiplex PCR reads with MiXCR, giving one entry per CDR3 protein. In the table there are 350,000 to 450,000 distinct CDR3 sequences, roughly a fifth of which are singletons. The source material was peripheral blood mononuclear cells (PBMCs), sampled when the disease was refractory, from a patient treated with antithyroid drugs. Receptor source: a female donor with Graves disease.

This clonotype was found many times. CDR3 DNA sequence: TGCAGTGCTACAGGGTCCTCAGAGACCCAGTACTTC. Encoded protein: CSATGSSETQYF. The chain is built from TRBV20-1 and TRBJ2-5; tentatively, D is TRBD1 (5 bases). Trimming took 4 bases from V and 4 from J, leaving 10 bases between them. This CDR3 has 12 amino acids. Germline V gene sequence: CDR1 DFQATT, CDR2 SNEGSKA (reference sequence).

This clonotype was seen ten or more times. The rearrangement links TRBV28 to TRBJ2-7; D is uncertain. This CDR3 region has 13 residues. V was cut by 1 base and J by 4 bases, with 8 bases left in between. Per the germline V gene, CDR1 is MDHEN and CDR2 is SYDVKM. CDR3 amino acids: CASSLLDGYEQYF. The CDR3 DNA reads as TGTGCCAGCAGTTTATTGGACGGGTACGAGCAGTACTTC. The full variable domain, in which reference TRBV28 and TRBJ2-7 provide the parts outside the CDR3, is DVKVTQSSRYLVKRTGEKVFLECVQDMDHENMFWYRQDPGLGLRLIYFSYDVKMKEKGDIPEGYSVSREKKERFSLILESASTNQTSMYLCASSLLDGYEQYFGPGTRLTVT.

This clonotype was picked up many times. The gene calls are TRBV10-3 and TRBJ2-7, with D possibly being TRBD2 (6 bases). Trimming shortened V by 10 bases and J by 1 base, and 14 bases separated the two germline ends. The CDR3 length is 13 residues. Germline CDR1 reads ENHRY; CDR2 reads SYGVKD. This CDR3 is CATWDGLSYEQYF. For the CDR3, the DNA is TGTGCCACCTGGGACGGACTATCCTACGAGCAGTACTTC.

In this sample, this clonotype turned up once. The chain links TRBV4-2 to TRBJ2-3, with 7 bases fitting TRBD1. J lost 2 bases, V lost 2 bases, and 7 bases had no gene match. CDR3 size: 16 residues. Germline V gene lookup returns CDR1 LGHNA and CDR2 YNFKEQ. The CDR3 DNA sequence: TGTGCCAGCAGCCAAACGACAGGGTATACCACAGATACGCAGTATTTT. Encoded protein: CASSQTTGYTTDTQYF.

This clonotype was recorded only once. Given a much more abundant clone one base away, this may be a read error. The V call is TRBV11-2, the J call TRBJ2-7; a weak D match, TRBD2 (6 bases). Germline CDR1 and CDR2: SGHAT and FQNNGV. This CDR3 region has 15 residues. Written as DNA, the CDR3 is TGTGCCAGCAGCTTATCCGGGAGAACTTACTACGAGCGGTACTTC. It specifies CASSLSGRTYYERYF.

This chain's CDR3 is CATATGIATNVLTF. The CDR3, as DNA: TGTGCCACAGCGACGGGGATCGCAACCAACGTCCTGACTTTC. The chain couples TRBV18 to TRBJ2-6; the D gene is possibly TRBD2 (5 bases). Germline V CDR1 and CDR2: KGHSH, LQKENI. The CDR3 totals 14 residues. Trimming took off 10 bases at V and 8 bases at J, with 18 bases between the two ends.

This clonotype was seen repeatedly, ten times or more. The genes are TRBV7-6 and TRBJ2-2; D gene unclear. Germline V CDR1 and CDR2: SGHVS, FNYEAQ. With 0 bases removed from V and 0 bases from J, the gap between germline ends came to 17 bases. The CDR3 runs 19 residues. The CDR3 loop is CASSLASRLAASNTGELFF. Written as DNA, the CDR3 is TGTGCCAGCAGCTTAGCGTCACGCTTGGCCGCCTCGAACACCGGGGAGCTGTTTTTT.

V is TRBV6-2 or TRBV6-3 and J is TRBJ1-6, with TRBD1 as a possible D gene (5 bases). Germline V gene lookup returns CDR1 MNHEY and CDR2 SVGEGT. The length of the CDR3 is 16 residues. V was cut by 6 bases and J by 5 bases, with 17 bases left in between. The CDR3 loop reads CASSRPRDGNNSPLHF. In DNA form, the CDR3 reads TGTGCCAGCAGCCGGCCCCGGGACGGAAATAATTCACCCCTCCACTTT.

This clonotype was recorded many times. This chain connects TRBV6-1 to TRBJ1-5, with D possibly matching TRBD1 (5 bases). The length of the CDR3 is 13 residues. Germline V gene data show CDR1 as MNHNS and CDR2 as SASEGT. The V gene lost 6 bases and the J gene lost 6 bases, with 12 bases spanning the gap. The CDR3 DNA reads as TGTGCCAGCAGCTGGGGGACCTCTCAGCCCCAGCATTTT. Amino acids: CASSWGTSQPQHF.

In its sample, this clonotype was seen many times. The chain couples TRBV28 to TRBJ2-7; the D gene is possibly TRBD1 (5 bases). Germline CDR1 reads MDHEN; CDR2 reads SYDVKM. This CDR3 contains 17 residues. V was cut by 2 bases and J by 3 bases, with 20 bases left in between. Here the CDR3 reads CASSLPLGVTVVYEQYF. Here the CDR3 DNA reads TGTGCCAGCAGTTTACCCTTAGGGGTTACGGTTGTCTACGAGCAGTACTTC.

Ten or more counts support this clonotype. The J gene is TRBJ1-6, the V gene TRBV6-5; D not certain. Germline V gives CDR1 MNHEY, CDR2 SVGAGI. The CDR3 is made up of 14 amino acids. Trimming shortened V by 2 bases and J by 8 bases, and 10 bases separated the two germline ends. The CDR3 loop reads CASSYGSGHSPLHF. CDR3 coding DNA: TGTGCCAGCAGTTACGGCTCAGGACATTCACCCCTCCACTTT.

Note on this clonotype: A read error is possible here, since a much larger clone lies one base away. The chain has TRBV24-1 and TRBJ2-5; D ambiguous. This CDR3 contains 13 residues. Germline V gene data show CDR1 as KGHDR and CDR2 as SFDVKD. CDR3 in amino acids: CAISDLELETQYF. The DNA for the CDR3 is TGTGCCATCAGTGATTTGGAGTTAGAGACCCAGTACTTC.

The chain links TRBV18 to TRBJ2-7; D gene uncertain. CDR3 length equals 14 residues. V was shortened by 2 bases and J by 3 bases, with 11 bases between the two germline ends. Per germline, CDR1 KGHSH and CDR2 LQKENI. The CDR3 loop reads CASSPSIEIYEQYF. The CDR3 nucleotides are TGTGCCAGCTCACCATCAATCGAAATCTACGAGCAGTACTTC. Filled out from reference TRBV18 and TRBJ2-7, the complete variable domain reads NAGVMQNPRHLVRRRGQEARLRCSPMKGHSHVYWYRQLPEEGLKFMVYLQKENIIDESGMPKERFSAEFPKEGPSILRIQQVVRGDSAAYFCASSPSIEIYEQYFGPGTRLTVT.

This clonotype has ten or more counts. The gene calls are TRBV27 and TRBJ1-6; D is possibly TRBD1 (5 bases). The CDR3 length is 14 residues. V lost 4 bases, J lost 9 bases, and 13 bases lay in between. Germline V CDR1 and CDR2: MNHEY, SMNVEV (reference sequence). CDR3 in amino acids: CASSSPLQGSPLHF. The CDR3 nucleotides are TGTGCCAGCAGTTCCCCCCTTCAGGGTTCACCCCTCCACTTT.

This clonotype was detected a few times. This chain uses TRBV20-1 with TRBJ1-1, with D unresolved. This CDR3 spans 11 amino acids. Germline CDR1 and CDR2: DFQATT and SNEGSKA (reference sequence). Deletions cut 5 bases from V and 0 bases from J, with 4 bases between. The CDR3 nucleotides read TGCAGTGCTCACCTGAACACTGAAGCTTTCTTT. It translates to CSAHLNTEAFF.

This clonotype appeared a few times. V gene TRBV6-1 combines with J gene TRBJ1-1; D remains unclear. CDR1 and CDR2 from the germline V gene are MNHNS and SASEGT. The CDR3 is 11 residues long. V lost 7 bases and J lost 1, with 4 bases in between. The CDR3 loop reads CASKANTEAFF. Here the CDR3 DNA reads TGTGCCAGCAAGGCGAACACTGAAGCTTTCTTT.

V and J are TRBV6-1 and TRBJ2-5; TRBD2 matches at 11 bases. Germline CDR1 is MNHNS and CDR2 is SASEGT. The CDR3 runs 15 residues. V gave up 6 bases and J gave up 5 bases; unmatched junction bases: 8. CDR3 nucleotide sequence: TGTGCCAGCAGGGGGGGGACTAGCGGTCGGGAGACCCAGTACTTC. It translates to CASRGGTSGRETQYF.

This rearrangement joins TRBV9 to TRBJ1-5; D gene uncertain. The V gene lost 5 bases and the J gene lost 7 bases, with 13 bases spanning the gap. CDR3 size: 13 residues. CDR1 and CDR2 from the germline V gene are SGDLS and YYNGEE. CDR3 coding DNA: TGTGCCAGCAGTGCCCAGGTAGGGCAGCCCCAGCATTTT. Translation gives CASSAQVGQPQHF.

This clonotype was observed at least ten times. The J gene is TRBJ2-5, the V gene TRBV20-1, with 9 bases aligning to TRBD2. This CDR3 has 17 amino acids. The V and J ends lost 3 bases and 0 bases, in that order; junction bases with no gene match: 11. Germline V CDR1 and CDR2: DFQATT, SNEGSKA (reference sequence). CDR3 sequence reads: CSASGGRGQPYQETQYF. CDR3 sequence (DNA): TGCAGTGCTAGCGGCGGGAGGGGCCAACCTTACCAAGAGACCCAGTACTTC.

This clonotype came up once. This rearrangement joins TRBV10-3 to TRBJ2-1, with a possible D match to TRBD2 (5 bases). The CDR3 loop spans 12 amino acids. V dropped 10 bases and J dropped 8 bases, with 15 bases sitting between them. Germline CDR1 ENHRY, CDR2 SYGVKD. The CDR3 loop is CATSIPRDEQFF. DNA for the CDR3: TGTGCCACGTCGATCCCGCGGGATGAGCAGTTCTTC.

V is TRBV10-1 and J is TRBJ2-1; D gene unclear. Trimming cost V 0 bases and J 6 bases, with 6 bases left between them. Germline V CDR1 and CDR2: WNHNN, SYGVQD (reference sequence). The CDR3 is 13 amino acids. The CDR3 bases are TGCGCCAGCAGTGAGTCCCTTTCCAATGAGCAGTTCTTC. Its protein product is CASSESLSNEQFF.

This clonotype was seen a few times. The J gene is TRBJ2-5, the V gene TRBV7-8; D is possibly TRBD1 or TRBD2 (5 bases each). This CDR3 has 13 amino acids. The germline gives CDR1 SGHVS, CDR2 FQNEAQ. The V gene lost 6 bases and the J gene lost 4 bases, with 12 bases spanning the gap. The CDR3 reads CASRGRGRETQYF. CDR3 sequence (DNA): TGTGCCAGCAGGGGACGGGGAAGAGAGACCCAGTACTTC.